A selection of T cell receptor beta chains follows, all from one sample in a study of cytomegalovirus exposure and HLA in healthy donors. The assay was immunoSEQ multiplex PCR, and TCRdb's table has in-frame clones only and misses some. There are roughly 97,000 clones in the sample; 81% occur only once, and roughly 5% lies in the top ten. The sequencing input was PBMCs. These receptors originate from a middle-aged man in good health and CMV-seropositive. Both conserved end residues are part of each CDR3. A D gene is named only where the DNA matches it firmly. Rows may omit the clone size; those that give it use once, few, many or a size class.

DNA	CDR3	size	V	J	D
TGTGCCAGCAGCCAAGGCCCTGACGACGAGCGGTACTTC	CASSQGPDDERYF	once	TRBV4-2	TRBJ2-7	NA
TGTGCCAGCAGCCAGGACAGGGGGCCAGATACGCAGTATTTT	CASSQDRGPDTQYF	NA	TRBV28	TRBJ2-3	TRBD1
TGTGCCAGCAGCTTGGCCCGACAGCAAAGTTACAATGAGCAGTTCTTC	CASSLARQQSYNEQFF	NA	TRBV5-6	TRBJ2-1	NA
TGTGCCAGCAGCTTAGATGGACTAGTCCTCAATGAGCAGTTCTTC	CASSLDGLVLNEQFF	NA	TRBV11-2	TRBJ2-1	TRBD2
TGTGCCAGCAGTCCAGTCGACAGGCACCAAGAGACCCAGTACTTC	CASSPVDRHQETQYF	NA	TRBV27	TRBJ2-5	NA
TGTGCCAGCAGTGCCTCGGACAGCCACGAAGCTTTCTTT	CASSASDSHEAFF	NA	TRBV2	TRBJ1-1	NA
TGTGCCAGCAGACGGAAACAGGGGGAGGAGTACTTC	CASRRKQGEEYF	once	TRBV5-4	TRBJ2-7	TRBD1
TGCGCCAGCAGCTCCACAGGCGACTCCTACAATGAGCAGTTCTTC	CASSSTGDSYNEQFF	once	TRBV5-1	TRBJ2-1	NA
TGTGCCAGCAGTTACACTACTTCCTCCTACGAGCAGTACTTC	CASSYTTSSYEQYF	NA	TRBV6-6	TRBJ2-7	NA
TGTGCCAGCTCACTTCAACGGGACACACTCTACGAGCAGTACTTC	CASSLQRDTLYEQYF	NA	TRBV18	TRBJ2-7	NA
TGTGCCAGCAGTTCCACAGGGGGCCATAGCAATCAGCCCCAGCATTTT	CASSSTGGHSNQPQHF	NA	TRBV6-6	TRBJ1-5	TRBD1
TGTGCCAGTAGTATAGGGGCTAGCGGGGGAAATGAGCAGTTCTTC	CASSIGASGGNEQFF	once	TRBV19	TRBJ2-1	TRBD2
TGTGCCAGCAGTTTGGGGGGGACAGATACGCAGTATTTT	CASSLGGTDTQYF	NA	TRBV2	TRBJ2-3	TRBD2
TGCAGCGTTGAGGAGGGGGCTTACAATGAGCAGTTCTTC	CSVEEGAYNEQFF	NA	TRBV29-1	TRBJ2-1	NA
TGTGCCATCAGTGAGTCTGGGAGGGGGTATGGCTACACCTTC	CAISESGRGYGYTF	NA	TRBV10-3	TRBJ1-2	NA
TGTGCCTGGAGCGGGACAGGGGTTGAAGCTTTCTTT	CAWSGTGVEAFF	NA	TRBV30	TRBJ1-1	TRBD1
TGTGCCAGCAGTTTATACCCCTCGAGGGCGGGTGGCTACACCTTC	CASSLYPSRAGGYTF	NA	TRBV27	TRBJ1-2	NA
TGCGCCAGCAGCTTGGCGCGCGGCGGGTTCGCAACTAATGAAAAACTGTTTTTT	CASSLARGGFATNEKLFF	NA	TRBV5-1	TRBJ1-4	NA
TGTGCCACCACCGCCCAGGGGGCAGGAGAGACCCAGTACTTC	CATTAQGAGETQYF	NA	TRBV6-1	TRBJ2-5	TRBD1
TGTGCCAGCAGCTTGGCGGTGGCTAGCGGGAGTAATGAGCAGTTCTTC	CASSLAVASGSNEQFF	NA	TRBV5-6	TRBJ2-1	TRBD2
TGCGCCAGCAGCCAATTCGGAGGTACGCAGTATTTT	CASSQFGGTQYF	NA	TRBV4-1	TRBJ2-3	NA
TGTGCCAGTAGTCCACGGACAGGGGGAAACACCGGGGAGCTGTTTTTT	CASSPRTGGNTGELFF	NA	TRBV19	TRBJ2-2	TRBD1
TGTGCCAGCAGCTTGGCGGTGTTCTATGGCTACACCTTC	CASSLAVFYGYTF	NA	TRBV5-8	TRBJ1-2	NA
TGTGCCAGCAGTTGGGGGGTCTCGGGCACCGGGGAGCTGTTTTTT	CASSWGVSGTGELFF	NA	TRBV7-2	TRBJ2-2	NA
TGCGCCAGCAGCCTCCGGGACAGGGGGATGAATGAGCAGTTCTTC	CASSLRDRGMNEQFF	NA	TRBV5-1	TRBJ2-1	TRBD1
TGTGCCAGCCGAATCGGGCTAGCGGGGATCACAGATACGCAGTATTTT	CASRIGLAGITDTQYF	NA	TRBV5-6	TRBJ2-3	TRBD2
TGTGCCAGCAGCTTAGGACAGGCGAACACCGGGGAGCTGTTTTTT	CASSLGQANTGELFF	NA	TRBV11-3	TRBJ2-2	NA
TGTGCCAGCTCCCCCTCTTCCGGGGAGCTGTTTTTT	CASSPSSGELFF	NA	TRBV18	TRBJ2-2	NA
TGTGCCAGTAGTATAACTAGTCATGAGCAGTTCTTC	CASSITSHEQFF	NA	TRBV19	TRBJ2-1	NA
TGTGCCAGCAGTTTAGGGTTAGGGCAGGGGGAGTCTGAAGCTTTCTTT	CASSLGLGQGESEAFF	few	TRBV27	TRBJ1-1	TRBD1
TGTGCCAGCAGTGGCACAGGGAAGGGTGAAGCTTTCTTT	CASSGTGKGEAFF	NA	TRBV25-1	TRBJ1-1	NA
TGTGCCAGCAGCGGAGGGACTAGCGGGAGGATGCAGTACTTC	CASSGGTSGRMQYF	NA	TRBV5-4	TRBJ2-7	TRBD2